This T cell receptor (beta chain) was sequenced during a study of blood T cell repertoires in COVID-19. The germline V gene encodes CDR1 MGHRA and CDR2 YSYEKL. Trimming took off 1 base at V and 6 bases at J, with 10 bases between the two ends. The CDR3 spans 14 residues. Assay: immunoSEQ multiplex PCR; the TCRdb copy retains only in-frame clones and omits some. The sample records approximately 75,000 clones, almost 85% being singletons. Sequenced input: peripheral blood. This TCR was sampled from a human donor in a cohort sampled during active COVID-19. The chain is built from TRBV4-1 and TRBJ1-5, with a possible D match to TRBD1 (5 bases). In DNA form, the CDR3 reads TGCGCCAGCAGCCAAGGGGGGGTAGGTCAGCCCCAGCATTTT. Translation gives CASSQGGVGQPQHF.